One sample yielded the 16 T cell receptor beta chains listed below, sequenced in a study of T-cell reconstitution after alpha-beta-depleted transplantation in children. Unique molecular identifiers were incorporated when the TCRbeta library was constructed. TCRdb called the PCR reads again in MiXCR, with one record for every CDR3 protein. The repertoire includes about 440,000 distinct CDR3 sequences, approximately 41% of them detected once, and 25% to 30% sits in the top ten. The material sequenced was PBMCs, taken before TCRalphabeta/CD19-depleted stem cell transplant. The receptors shown here come from a girl aged 2 to 10 with aplastic anemia, due to receive a stem cell transplant.

The V and J genes are TRBV13 and TRBJ2-7; TRBD2 matches at 8 bases. The V segment lost 2 bases and the J segment 7 bases; nucleotides outside the gene matches: 7. This CDR3 has 14 residues. Germline V gene sequence: CDR1 PRHDT, CDR2 FYEKMQ (reference sequence). The CDR3: CASSLRGTSREQYF. CDR3 DNA: TGTGCCAGCAGCTTACGCGGGACTAGTCGTGAGCAGTACTTC.

This clonotype was counted only a few times. The chain has TRBV6-1 and TRBJ1-1; TRBD1 might be the D (6 bases). The CDR3 length is 15 residues. Germline CDR1 is MNHNS and CDR2 is SASEGT. V was pared by 7 bases and J by 7 bases, with 22 bases between. CDR3 DNA: TGTGCCAGCACCCCCAGGACAGTGGGAGTCAATGAAGCTTTCTTT. This codes for CASTPRTVGVNEAFF.

The V and J genes are TRBV20-1 and TRBJ2-3; TRBD1 matches at 7 bases. The CDR3 loop spans 15 amino acids. CDR1 is DFQATT, CDR2 SNEGSKA, per germline (reference sequence). Trimming removed 0 bases from V and 0 bases from J; junction bases left unmatched: 3. CDR3 DNA: TGCAGTGCTAGAGATCGGGACAGAAGCACAGATACGCAGTATTTT. Its translation is CSARDRDRSTDTQYF.

The chain carries TRBV29-1 and TRBJ2-3; 7 bases line up with TRBD2. CDR1 and CDR2 (germline): SQVTM, ANQGSEA. This CDR3 region has 15 residues. The ends lost 0 bases at V and 0 bases at J; junction bases unmatched: 3. This CDR3 reads CSVEDGGSSTDTQYF. CDR3 nucleotide sequence: TGCAGCGTTGAAGACGGGGGGTCAAGCACAGATACGCAGTATTTT.

This clonotype was recorded at least ten times. The genes are TRBV5-6 and TRBJ2-1; 12 bases line up with TRBD1. Trimming removed 2 bases from V and 6 bases from J; junction bases left unmatched: 3. This CDR3 contains 15 residues. CDR1 and CDR2 from the germline V gene are SGHDT and YYEEEE. In nucleotides, the CDR3 is TGTGCCAGCAGCTTTAGGGGACAGGGGGCCAATGAGCAGTTCTTC. Protein: CASSFRGQGANEQFF.

This clonotype has just one count. This chain uses TRBV2 with TRBJ2-3; D is perhaps TRBD2 (5 bases). V was clipped by 4 bases and J by 0 bases, with 11 bases between them. This CDR3 is 15 amino acids long. The germline V gene has CDR1 SNHLY and CDR2 FYNNEI. CDR3 in DNA: TGTGCCAGCAGTGTTCCAGCGGCTAGCACAGATACGCAGTATTTT. It specifies CASSVPAASTDTQYF. Complete variable domain (other parts from reference TRBV2 and TRBJ2-3): EPEVTQTPSHQVTQMGQEVILRCVPISNHLYFYWYRQILGQKVEFLVSFYNNEISEKSEIFDDQFSVERPDGSNFTLKIRSTKLEDSAMYFCASSVPAASTDTQYFGPGTRLTVL.

J is TRBJ2-1 and V is TRBV6-5; no firm D call. Germline V lookup: CDR1 MNHEY, CDR2 SVGAGI. The V gene lost 2 bases and the J gene lost 1 base, with 6 bases spanning the gap. CDR3 length: 14 residues. This CDR3 is CASSYSESYNEQFF. CDR3 sequence (DNA): TGTGCCAGCAGTTACAGCGAGTCCTACAATGAGCAGTTCTTC.

This chain uses TRBV5-1 with TRBJ2-7; 7 bases match TRBD2. The V and J ends lost 2 bases and 0 bases, in that order; junction bases with no gene match: 8. CDR3 size: 16 residues. Germline lookup yields CDR1 SGHRS and CDR2 YFSETQ. This CDR3 reads CASSFFQGGPSYEQYF. The CDR3 DNA sequence: TGCGCCAGCAGCTTCTTCCAGGGAGGGCCCTCCTACGAGCAGTACTTC.

In its sample, this clonotype was seen a few times. V gene TRBV3-1 combines with J gene TRBJ2-1; a possible D gene is TRBD2 (6 bases). Per germline, CDR1 LGHDT and CDR2 YNNKEL (reference sequence). With 0 bases removed from V and 4 bases from J, the gap between germline ends came to 10 bases. This CDR3 is built from 15 residues. CDR3 sequence: CASSQEGTLYNEQFF. The CDR3 coding sequence is TGTGCCAGCAGCCAAGAAGGGACTCTGTACAATGAGCAGTTCTTC.

This clonotype turned up a few times. The chain has TRBV20-1 and TRBJ2-1, with 10 bases fitting TRBD2. The CDR3 sequence is 16 residues long. After removal of 3 bases from V and 2 bases from J, the junction contained 7 bases not matched to a gene. Germline lookup yields CDR1 DFQATT and CDR2 SNEGSKA (reference sequence). CDR3 DNA sequence: TGCAGTGCTAGTACAGCTAGCGGGAGTCCCTACAATGAGCAGTTCTTC. It translates to CSASTASGSPYNEQFF.

This clonotype has just one count. The rearrangement links TRBV5-1 to TRBJ2-1; 11 bases align to TRBD1. CDR3 length: 15 residues. The germline CDR1 and CDR2 sequences are SGHRS and YFSETQ. With 4 bases clipped from V and 9 bases from J, the junction kept 9 bases outside the gene matches. CDR3: CASSLGTGGGLEQFF. In DNA form, the CDR3 reads TGCGCCAGCAGCCTCGGGACAGGGGGGGGTCTTGAGCAGTTCTTC.

The rearrangement joins TRBV12-3 or TRBV12-4 to TRBJ1-4; 9 bases are shared with TRBD1. CDR3 size: 16 residues. V trimming: 3 bases; J trimming: 6 bases; junction bases outside the gene matches: 8. The CDR3 DNA sequence: TGTGCCAGCAGTTTTACCCCGGGACAGGGTGATGAAAAACTGTTTTTT. This gives the protein CASSFTPGQGDEKLFF.

This clonotype was seen repeatedly, ten times or more. This chain uses TRBV20-1 with TRBJ2-7; possible D gene TRBD2, 6 bases. The CDR3 totals 16 residues. V was clipped by 3 bases and J by 2 bases, with 20 bases between them. Germline CDR1 is DFQATT and CDR2 is SNEGSKA (reference sequence). The CDR3 DNA reads as TGCAGTGCTAGGGATGAGTGGCGGGACCCAACCTACGAGCAGTACTTC. It is translated as CSARDEWRDPTYEQYF.

The J gene is TRBJ2-2, the V gene TRBV6-4; 7 bases are shared with TRBD1. V dropped 6 bases and J dropped 5; count of bases not matched to a gene: 3. Germline CDR1 reads MRHNA; CDR2 reads SNTAGT. The CDR3 has 13 amino acids. CDR3: CASRDRETGELFF. DNA for the CDR3: TGTGCCAGCAGAGACAGGGAGACCGGGGAGCTGTTTTTT.

At least ten counts were recorded for this clonotype. The chain links TRBV12-3 or TRBV12-4 to TRBJ2-1; a weak D match, TRBD1 (5 bases). The V and J ends lost 8 bases and 4 bases respectively, with 12 bases between them. This CDR3 is built from 13 residues. In DNA form, the CDR3 reads TGTGCCAGCCACAGGAACCTGTACAATGAGCAGTTCTTC. Amino acid sequence: CASHRNLYNEQFF.

CDR3: CSVEKKGMSTDTQYF. The CDR3 nucleotides are TGCAGCGTTGAAAAAAAGGGGATGAGCACAGATACGCAGTATTTT. V is TRBV29-1 and J is TRBJ2-3; weak D call: TRBD1 (5 bases). The germline CDR1 and CDR2 sequences are SQVTM and ANQGSEA. Trimming stripped 2 bases from V and 0 bases from J, with 12 bases between. The CDR3 covers 15 residues.